The sequence of this T cell receptor (beta chain) was determined in a study of cytomegalovirus exposure and HLA in healthy donors. Study background: The early release's HLA-typed donors yielded some 85 million unique TCRs.

In the case of this clone: The antigen is not known.

Study-wide findings and caveats: Information on immune exposure was restricted to one variable (CMV serostatus). HLA alleles showed associations with 16,951 TCR beta sequences in a later analysis, at a 0.05 false discovery rate. Later on, an analysis found that several of the most significant clusters appeared to be linked to common viral pathogens, which included parvovirus B19.

Looked up from germline, CDR1 is SEHNR and CDR2 is FQNEAQ (reference sequence). The CDR3 covers 16 residues. Trimming took 2 bases from V and 5 from J, leaving 17 bases between them. The PCR used 60 Vbeta and 13 Jbeta primers. Clones were read by immunoSEQ multiplex PCR, and TCRdb kept only the in-frame ones, dropping some. The sample lists some 150,000 clones, 80% seen once, with roughly 4.7% in the top ten. Sequenced sample: PBMCs. The receptor's source is a man younger than 45 in good health and CMV-seronegative. The chain combines TRBV7-9 with TRBJ2-3, with a weak D call TRBD2 (6 bases). The chain's CDR3 is CASSLYTGEVGDTQYF. For the CDR3, the DNA is TGTGCCAGCAGCTTATATACGGGAGAGGTTGGAGATACGCAGTATTTT.